The 27 T cell receptor beta chains presented below share a single source sample, sequenced in a study of T cells in Graves' hyperthyroidism and ophthalmopathy. What was amplified from RNA transcripts were TCR beta CDR3 regions. A set of HTBI primers served as the primers for a first-round RT-PCR of the TCR CDR3. TCRdb analysed the multiplex PCR reads with MiXCR anew, one entry per CDR3 protein. The table lists more than 500,000 distinct CDR3 sequences, more than 45% of them singletons, with around 20% in the top ten. Sequenced input: peripheral blood or thyroid tissue (not recorded which). Receptors were obtained from an adult woman with Graves' disease, either hyperthyroidism or ophthalmopathy (not recorded which).

This sequence joins TRBV5-1 and TRBJ1-1; tentative D call: TRBD1 (5 bases). Germline assignment: CDR1 SGHRS and CDR2 YFSETQ. The V end lost 3 bases, the J end lost 4 bases, and 13 bases lay between the germline ends. The CDR3 sequence is 14 residues long. CDR3 DNA: TGCGCCAGCAGCTGGACATCGGAGGCCACTGAAGCTTTCTTT. Its protein is CASSWTSEATEAFF.

At least ten counts were recorded for this clonotype. The chain recombines TRBV12-3 or TRBV12-4 with TRBJ2-7, with TRBD2 matching 10 bases. The CDR3 length is 15 residues. Germline trimming cut 6 bases from V and 1 base from J; bases unmatched to any gene: 6. As DNA, the CDR3 is TGTGCCAGCAGACAGCTAGCGGGAGCATCCTACGAGCAGTACTTC. Translation: CASRQLAGASYEQYF.

The V and J genes are TRBV10-3 and TRBJ1-6; D might be TRBD1 (6 bases). This CDR3 has 13 amino acids. The V end was cut by 8 bases, the J end by 8 bases, with 13 bases between. Looked up from germline, CDR1 is ENHRY and CDR2 is SYGVKD. The chain's CDR3 is CAIRTGRDSPLHF. The CDR3, as DNA: TGTGCCATCCGAACAGGGAGAGATTCACCCCTCCACTTT.

This clonotype occurred many times. The chain carries TRBV5-1 and TRBJ1-3; 7 bases align to TRBD1. V lost 4 bases to trimming and J lost 8 bases; unmatched junction nucleotides: 12. CDR3 length: 15 amino acids. Germline loops: CDR1 SGHRS, CDR2 YFSETQ. The CDR3, as DNA: TGCGCCAGCAGCGCTTTGTACAGGGGATCGGACACCATATATTTT. The encoded protein is CASSALYRGSDTIYF.

This clonotype was detected many times. The CDR3 region is CASSQLGVDGKLFF. The CDR3 DNA reads as TGTGCCAGCAGCCAGTTGGGGGTAGACGGAAAACTGTTTTTT. V gene TRBV4-2 combines with J gene TRBJ1-4; TRBD1 might be the D (5 bases). This CDR3 has 14 amino acids. CDR1 is LGHNA, CDR2 YNFKEQ, per germline. V was trimmed by 3 bases and J by 10 bases, leaving 15 bases between them.

Turning to this clonotype: Here the CDR3 omits its conserved ending phenylalanine or tryptophan, so a read error is the likely source. In nucleotides, the CDR3 is TGTGCCAGCAGCTTAGCGAGGGACAGGGATTTATATGGCTACACCGTC. The encoded protein is CASSLARDRDLYGYTV. This chain joins TRBV7-9 and TRBJ1-2; the match to TRBD1 covers 9 bases. Trimming removed 0 bases from V and 5 bases from J; junction bases left unmatched: 7. CDR1 and CDR2 from the germline V gene are SEHNR and FQNEAQ (reference sequence). The CDR3 length is 16 residues.

The genes are TRBV7-3 and TRBJ2-5; 9 bases align to TRBD2. The CDR3 spans 16 residues. CDR1 and CDR2 (germline): SGHTA, FQGTGA. V dropped 5 bases and J dropped 4; count of bases not matched to a gene: 11. CDR3 sequence reads: CASSQMPTSGRETQYF. For the CDR3, the DNA is TGTGCCAGCAGCCAGATGCCGACTAGCGGTAGAGAGACCCAGTACTTC.

This clonotype showed up many times. This sequence joins TRBV7-9 and TRBJ1-1; 9 bases map to TRBD1. The CDR3 runs 17 residues. V lost 3 bases, J lost 1 base, and 9 bases stayed unmatched. The germline V gene encodes CDR1 SEHNR and CDR2 FQNEAQ (reference sequence). Here the CDR3 DNA reads TGTGCCAGCAGCTTGGGGCCGGGACAGGGCCCGAACACTGAAGCTTTCTTT. This sequence encodes CASSLGPGQGPNTEAFF.

V and J are TRBV7-3 and TRBJ1-2; TRBD1 matches at 9 bases. The J segment lost 7 bases and the V segment lost 5 bases, leaving 14 bases of the junction unmatched. The length of the CDR3 is 16 residues. Germline values: CDR1 SGHTA, CDR2 FQGTGA. The CDR3 is CASSQGIGQGFRGYTF. DNA for the CDR3: TGTGCCAGCAGCCAGGGGATCGGACAGGGGTTTCGTGGCTACACCTTC.

This clonotype was counted ten times or more. The gene calls are TRBV7-2 and TRBJ1-5; 7 positions agree with TRBD1. Germline assignment: CDR1 SGHTA and CDR2 FQGNSA. This CDR3 comprises 15 residues. The ends lost 5 bases at V and 2 bases at J; junction bases unmatched: 6. CDR3 sequence reads: CASSPNRGGNQPQHF. As DNA, the CDR3 is TGTGCCAGCAGCCCCAACAGGGGAGGCAATCAGCCCCAGCATTTT.

This clonotype was found many times. This sequence joins TRBV5-5 and TRBJ2-7; D is perhaps TRBD1 (6 bases). Between the trimmed V and J ends, which lost 2 bases and 5 bases, there was a span of 14 bases. The CDR3 is made up of 14 amino acids. In germline, CDR1 is SGHKS, CDR2 YYEKEE (reference sequence). CDR3 sequence: CASSLQDSRNEQYF. Here the CDR3 DNA reads TGTGCCAGCAGCTTACAGGACAGTCGGAACGAGCAGTACTTC.

About this clonotype itself: The junction departs from germline at one end; a sequencing error may be responsible. The chain has TRBV6-6 and TRBJ2-5; D is ambiguous. Germline assignment: CDR1 MNHNY and CDR2 SVGAGI (reference sequence). The length of the CDR3 is 9 residues. CDR3 sequence reads: CARGTSQYF. DNA for the CDR3: TGCGCCAGAGGCACGTCCCAGTACTTC.

The table lists this clonotype with many counts. V is TRBV7-2 and J is TRBJ2-2; a possible D gene is TRBD2 (6 bases). This CDR3 is built from 16 residues. Trimming shortened V by 0 bases and J by 6 bases, and 14 bases separated the two germline ends. Germline lookup yields CDR1 SGHTA and CDR2 FQGNSA. The CDR3 nucleotides read TGTGCCAGCAGCTTAGCGTTTGGCGGGATGGCCGGGGAGCTGTTTTTT. Amino acid sequence: CASSLAFGGMAGELFF. Full variable domain (missing parts from reference TRBV7-2 and TRBJ2-2): GAGVSQSPSNKVTEKGKDVELRCDPISGHTALYWYRQSLGQGLEFLIYFQGNSAPDKSGLPSDRFSAERTGGSVSTLTIQRTQQEDSAVYLCASSLAFGGMAGELFFGEGSRLTVL.

The V call is TRBV20-1, the J call TRBJ1-6; 7 nucleotides match TRBD1. Germline CDR1 reads DFQATT; CDR2 reads SNEGSKA (reference sequence). Trimming took 7 bases from V and 12 from J; bases not matched to a gene: 12. There are 13 residues in the CDR3. Here the CDR3 DNA reads TGCAGTGTCCCTGGGCAGGGGGAAGGACCCCTCCACTTT. Residues: CSVPGQGEGPLHF.

The chain couples TRBV20-1 to TRBJ2-1; 8 nucleotides align to TRBD2. The ends lost 2 bases at V and 4 bases at J; junction bases unmatched: 4. This CDR3 has 14 amino acids. Germline CDR1 is DFQATT and CDR2 is SNEGSKA (reference sequence). The CDR3 DNA reads as TGCAGTGCTAGATCAACTAGCGGATACAATGAGCAGTTCTTC. This encodes CSARSTSGYNEQFF.

At least ten counts were recorded for this clonotype. The chain employs TRBV15 and TRBJ1-6; the match to TRBD1 covers 7 bases. The CDR3 runs to 15 residues. The germline V gene encodes CDR1 LNHNV and CDR2 YYDKDF (reference sequence). After removal of 0 bases from V and 6 bases from J, the junction contained 2 bases not matched to a gene. CDR3 residues: CATSRDDRANSPLHF. CDR3 nucleotides: TGTGCCACCAGCAGAGATGACAGGGCTAATTCACCCCTCCACTTT.

This clonotype was recorded at least ten times. The chain carries TRBV27 and TRBJ2-6; no definite D call. Germline CDR1 is MNHEY and CDR2 is SMNVEV (reference sequence). The CDR3 runs 14 residues. Trimming pared 3 bases from V and 2 bases from J, leaving 5 bases between. The CDR3 is CASSFWTGANVLTF. For the CDR3, the DNA is TGTGCCAGCAGTTTTTGGACTGGGGCCAACGTCCTGACTTTC.

This clonotype was seen many times. The chain carries TRBV12-3 or TRBV12-4 and TRBJ1-1; 8 bases agree with TRBD1. The CDR3 sequence is 15 residues long. The trim removed 6 bases at V and 1 base at J, leaving 7 bases unmatched. Here the CDR3 reads CASSTGTGANTEAFF. DNA of the CDR3: TGTGCCAGCAGCACCGGGACAGGAGCGAACACTGAAGCTTTCTTT.

This clonotype was seen repeatedly, ten times or more. In DNA, the CDR3 is TGTGCCAGCAGCCCAGGGCCTGACTACGAGCAGTACTTC. It encodes CASSPGPDYEQYF. V is TRBV12-3 or TRBV12-4 and J is TRBJ2-7, with D maybe TRBD1 (5 bases). V was shortened by 6 bases and J by 3 bases, with 12 bases between the two germline ends. The CDR3 is made up of 13 amino acids.

The sample holds one count of this clonotype. J is TRBJ2-5 and V is TRBV7-2, with TRBD2 identical over 11 bases. Per germline, CDR1 SGHTA and CDR2 FQGNSA. With 5 bases clipped from V and 5 bases from J, the junction kept 7 bases outside the gene matches. CDR3 length equals 15 residues. The CDR3 coding sequence is TGTGCCAGCAGCCAATTAGCGGGAGGGCCGGAGACCCAGTACTTC. It is translated as CASSQLAGGPETQYF.

This clonotype came up many times. The gene calls are TRBV2 and TRBJ1-2; 9 positions agree with TRBD1. V was clipped by 8 bases and J by 2 bases; unmatched bases: 12. The CDR3 sequence is 16 residues long. Germline lookup yields CDR1 SNHLY and CDR2 FYNNEI. DNA for the CDR3: TGTGCCAGCTACTCCTCTCCTGGACAGGGGAACTATGGCTACACCTTC. It is translated as CASYSSPGQGNYGYTF.

This sequence joins TRBV10-3 and TRBJ1-3; D remains ambiguous. Germline V CDR1 and CDR2: ENHRY, SYGVKD. The V and J ends lost 3 bases and 3 bases respectively, with 6 bases between them. This CDR3 region has 13 residues. CDR3 residues: CAISDLGGNTIYF. The CDR3 region has the DNA TGTGCCATCAGTGACCTGGGTGGAAACACCATATATTTT.

This clonotype appeared a single time. CDR3 in DNA: TGTGCCAGTAGTGGAGGGACAGGGGTGCCCGGGGAGCTGTTTTTT. Translation gives CASSGGTGVPGELFF. The chain is built from TRBV19 and TRBJ2-2, with TRBD1 matching 10 bases. Trimming cost V 5 bases and J 6 bases; bases outside gene matches: 6. In germline, CDR1 is LNHDA, CDR2 SQIVND (reference sequence). The CDR3 runs to 15 residues.

The CDR3 region is CASTSDPADREVGYTF. The CDR3 bases are TGTGCCAGCACCAGTGATCCCGCTGACAGGGAGGTTGGCTACACCTTC. The V and J genes are TRBV7-2 and TRBJ1-2; TRBD1 aligns across 7 bases. This CDR3 is 16 amino acids long. The junction had 18 bases not matched to a gene; V was cut back by 7 bases and J by 7 bases. Germline V lookup: CDR1 SGHTA, CDR2 FQGNSA. Filled out from reference TRBV7-2 and TRBJ1-2, the complete variable domain reads GAGVSQSPSNKVTEKGKDVELRCDPISGHTALYWYRQSLGQGLEFLIYFQGNSAPDKSGLPSDRFSAERTGGSVSTLTIQRTQQEDSAVYLCASTSDPADREVGYTFGSGTRLTVV.

At least ten counts were recorded for this clonotype. The chain couples TRBV10-3 to TRBJ2-2; D gene ambiguous. This CDR3 has 14 residues. The V gene lost 4 bases and the J gene lost 4 bases, with 10 bases spanning the gap. Germline V CDR1 and CDR2: ENHRY, SYGVKD. CDR3 sequence (DNA): TGTGCCATCAGTGTTGGGCTGCTCACCGGGGAGCTGTTTTTT. This encodes CAISVGLLTGELFF.

The chain employs TRBV30 and TRBJ2-5, with D perhaps matching TRBD1 (10 bases). The CDR3 extends over 15 amino acids. Germline V gene sequence: CDR1 GTSNPN, CDR2 SVGIG (reference sequence). V lost 2 bases and J 5 bases, leaving 18 bases between the germline ends. CDR3 DNA sequence: TGTGCCTGGAGTACTCTAGCGGGACAGGGGGAGACCCAGTACTTC. Encoded protein: CAWSTLAGQGETQYF.

For this clonotype: The DNA is omitted, as the CDR3 cannot be located on it reliably, and the CDR3 follows TCRdb's listing. This rearrangement joins TRBV29-1 to TRBJ2-2; the table assigns TRBD2, which was not confirmed against the DNA. Germline values: CDR1 SQVTM, CDR2 ANQGSEA. The CDR3 is 23 amino acids in total, end residues counted. CDR3 protein: CSVEAGREGLEQYFGPGTGELFF.